The 5 T cell receptor beta chains given below trace back to one sample, sequenced in a study of blood T cell repertoires in COVID-19. Assay used: immunoSEQ multiplex PCR; TCRdb lists only in-frame clones, some missing. The table lists 190,000 or so clones, less than 90% of them singletons. The sample was peripheral blood. The receptors were gathered from a woman in her 70s with acute or convalescent COVID-19.

The CDR3 DNA reads as TGTGCCAGCTCACCCATTGGAGGGGTAGAGACCCAGTACTTC. The encoded protein is CASSPIGGVETQYF. The V gene is TRBV18, the J gene TRBJ2-5; tentative D call: TRBD2 (6 bases). The CDR3 runs to 14 residues. Germline V gives CDR1 KGHSH, CDR2 LQKENI. With 3 bases removed from V and 4 bases from J, the gap between germline ends came to 12 bases.

As regards this clone: This sample includes further DNA sequences coding for the same CDR3. This chain joins TRBV28 and TRBJ1-4; TRBD1 matches at 8 bases. The CDR3 is 14 amino acids. Trimming removed 6 bases from V and 8 bases from J; junction bases left unmatched: 8. Germline V lookup: CDR1 MDHEN, CDR2 SYDVKM. The CDR3 DNA reads as TGTGCCAGCAGCCTGACAGGGGTGGGGGAAAAACTGTTTTTT. This gives the protein CASSLTGVGEKLFF.

The V call is TRBV23-1, the J call TRBJ1-2; weak D call: TRBD1 (5 bases). TRBV23-1 is recorded as an ORF, its role being uncertain. The CDR3 length is 16 residues. Trimming pared 3 bases from V and 1 base from J, leaving 15 bases between. This CDR3 is CASSHLGGVLNYGYTF. For the CDR3, the DNA is TGCGCCAGCAGTCACCTCGGGGGGGTACTTAACTATGGCTACACCTTC.

This clone showed up just once. The chain uses TRBV7-9 and TRBJ1-2; tentative D call: TRBD1 (5 bases). Trimming shortened V by 5 bases and J by 1 base, and 8 bases separated the two germline ends. CDR3 size: 13 residues. From germline, CDR1 is SEHNR and CDR2 FQNEAQ (reference sequence). The CDR3 DNA sequence: TGTGCCAGCAGCCTGGACATTAACTATGGCTACACCTTC. It is translated as CASSLDINYGYTF. Based on the CDR3 plus reference TRBV7-9 and TRBJ1-2, the full variable domain is DTGVSQNPRHKITKRGQNVTFRCDPISEHNRLYWYRQTLGQGPEFLTYFQNEAQLEKSRLLSDRFSAERPKGSFSTLEIQRTEQGDSAMYLCASSLDINYGYTFGSGTRLTVV.

V gene TRBV5-8 combines with J gene TRBJ1-4; 8 positions match TRBD1. This CDR3 comprises 15 residues. Germline CDR1 and CDR2: SGHTS and YDEGEE. The junction had 15 bases not matched to a gene; V was cut back by 7 bases and J by 10 bases. The CDR3 here is CASELATGARGKLFF. As DNA, the CDR3 is TGTGCCAGCGAACTCGCGACAGGGGCGAGGGGAAAACTGTTTTTT.